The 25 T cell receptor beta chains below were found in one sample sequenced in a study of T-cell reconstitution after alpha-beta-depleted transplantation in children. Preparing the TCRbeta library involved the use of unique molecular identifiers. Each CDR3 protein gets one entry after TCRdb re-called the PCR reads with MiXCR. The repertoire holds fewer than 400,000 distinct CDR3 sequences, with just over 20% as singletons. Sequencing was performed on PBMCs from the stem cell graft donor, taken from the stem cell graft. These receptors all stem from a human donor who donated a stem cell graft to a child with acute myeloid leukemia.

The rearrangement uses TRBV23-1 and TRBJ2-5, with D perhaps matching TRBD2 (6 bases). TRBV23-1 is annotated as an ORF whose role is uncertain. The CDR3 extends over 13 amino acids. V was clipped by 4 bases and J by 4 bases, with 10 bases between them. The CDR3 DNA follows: TGCGCCAGCAGTCCTAGCGCCTTAGAGACCCAGTACTTC. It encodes CASSPSALETQYF.

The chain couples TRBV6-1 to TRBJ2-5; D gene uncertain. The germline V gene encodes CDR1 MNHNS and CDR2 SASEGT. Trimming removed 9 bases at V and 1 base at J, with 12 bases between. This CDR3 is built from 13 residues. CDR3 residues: CASRSAIQETQYF. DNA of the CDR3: TGTGCCAGTCGGTCTGCCATCCAAGAGACCCAGTACTTC.

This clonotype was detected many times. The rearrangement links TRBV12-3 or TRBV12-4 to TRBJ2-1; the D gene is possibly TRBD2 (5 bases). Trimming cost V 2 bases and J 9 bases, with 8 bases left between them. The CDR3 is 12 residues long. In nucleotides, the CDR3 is TGTGCCAGCAGTTTACGGGGATCTGAGCAGTTCTTC. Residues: CASSLRGSEQFF.

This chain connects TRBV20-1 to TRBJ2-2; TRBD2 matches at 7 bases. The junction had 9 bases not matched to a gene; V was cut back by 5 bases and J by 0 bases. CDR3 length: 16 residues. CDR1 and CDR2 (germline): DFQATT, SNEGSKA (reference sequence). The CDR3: CSALAEGLANTGELFF. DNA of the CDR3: TGCAGTGCTCTAGCGGAGGGGCTCGCGAACACCGGGGAGCTGTTTTTT.

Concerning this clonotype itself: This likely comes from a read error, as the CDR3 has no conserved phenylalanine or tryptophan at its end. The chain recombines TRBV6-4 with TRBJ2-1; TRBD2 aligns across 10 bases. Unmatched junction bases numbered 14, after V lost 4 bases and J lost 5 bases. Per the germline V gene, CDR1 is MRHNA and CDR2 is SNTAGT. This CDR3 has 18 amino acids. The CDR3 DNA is TGTGCCAGCAGTGGCTCTCCTTTTAGCGGGAGGTCCCACAATGAGCAGTTCTCC. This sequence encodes CASSGSPFSGRSHNEQFS.

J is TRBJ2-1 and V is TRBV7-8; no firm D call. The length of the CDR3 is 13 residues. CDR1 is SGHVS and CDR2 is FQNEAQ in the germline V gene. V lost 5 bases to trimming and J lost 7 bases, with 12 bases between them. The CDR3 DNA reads TGTGCCAGCAGCCCCGCTGCCCGGAATGAGCAGTTCTTC. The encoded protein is CASSPAARNEQFF.

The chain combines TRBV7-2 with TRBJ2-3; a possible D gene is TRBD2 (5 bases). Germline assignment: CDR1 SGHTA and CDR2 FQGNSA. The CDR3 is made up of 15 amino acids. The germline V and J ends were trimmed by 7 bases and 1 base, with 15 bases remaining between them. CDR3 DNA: TGTGCCAGCAAGGAGGTAGTACGACGCACAGATACGCAGTATTTT. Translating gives CASKEVVRRTDTQYF.

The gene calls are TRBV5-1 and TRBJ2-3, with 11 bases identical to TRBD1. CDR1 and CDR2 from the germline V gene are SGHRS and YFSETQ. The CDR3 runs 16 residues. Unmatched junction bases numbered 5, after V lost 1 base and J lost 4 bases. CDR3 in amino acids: CASSLYGQGAADTQYF. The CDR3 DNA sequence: TGCGCCAGCAGCTTGTATGGACAGGGGGCAGCAGATACGCAGTATTTT.

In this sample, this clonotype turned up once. CDR3 loop: CASTQQGAGTEAFF. CDR3 sequence (DNA): TGTGCCAGCACCCAACAGGGGGCGGGGACTGAAGCTTTCTTT. The rearrangement joins TRBV27 to TRBJ1-1; 9 bases map to TRBD1. With 7 bases clipped from V and 5 bases from J, the junction kept 8 bases outside the gene matches. Germline CDR1 and CDR2: MNHEY and SMNVEV (reference sequence). The CDR3 extends over 14 amino acids.

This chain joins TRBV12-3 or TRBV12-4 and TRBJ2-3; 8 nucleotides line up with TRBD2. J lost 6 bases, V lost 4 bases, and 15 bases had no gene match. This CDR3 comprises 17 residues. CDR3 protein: CASSSNPGGREGDTQYF. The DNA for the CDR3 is TGTGCCAGCAGTTCTAACCCCGGGGGACGGGAGGGGGATACGCAGTATTTT.

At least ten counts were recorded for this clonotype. The CDR3 DNA reads as TGTGCCAGCACCCGGGACCCGGCTTCACCCCTCCACTTT. It encodes CASTRDPASPLHF. The chain joins TRBV2 to TRBJ1-6; possible D gene TRBD1, 5 bases. V lost 7 bases and J 9 bases, leaving 13 bases between the germline ends. There are 13 residues in the CDR3. Germline V lookup: CDR1 SNHLY, CDR2 FYNNEI.

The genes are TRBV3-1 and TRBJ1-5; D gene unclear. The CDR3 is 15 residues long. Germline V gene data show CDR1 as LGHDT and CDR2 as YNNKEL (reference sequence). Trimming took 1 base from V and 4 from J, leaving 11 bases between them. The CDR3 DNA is TGTGCCAGCAGCCAAGGCTCCAGTCGAAATCAGCCCCAGCATTTT. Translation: CASSQGSSRNQPQHF.

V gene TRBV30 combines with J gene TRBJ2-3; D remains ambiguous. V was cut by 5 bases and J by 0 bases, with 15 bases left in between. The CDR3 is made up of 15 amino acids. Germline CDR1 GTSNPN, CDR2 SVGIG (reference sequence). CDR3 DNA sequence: TGTGCCTGGGCTTGGGCGTCCGCTAGCACAGATACGCAGTATTTT. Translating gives CAWAWASASTDTQYF.

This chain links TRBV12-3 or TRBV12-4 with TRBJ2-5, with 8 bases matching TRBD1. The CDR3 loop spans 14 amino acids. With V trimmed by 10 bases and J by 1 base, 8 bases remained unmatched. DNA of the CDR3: TGTGCCACCTGGGACAGGCCGATCCAAGAGACCCAGTACTTC. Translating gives CATWDRPIQETQYF.

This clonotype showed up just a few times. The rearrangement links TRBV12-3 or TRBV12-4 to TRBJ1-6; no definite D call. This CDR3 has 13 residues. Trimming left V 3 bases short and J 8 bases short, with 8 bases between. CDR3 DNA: TGTGCCAGCAGTTTGAGGGAGGATTCACCCCTCCACTTT. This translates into CASSLREDSPLHF.

This chain's CDR3 is CASSLSSGRDAYEQYF. As DNA, the CDR3 is TGTGCCAGCAGTTTGTCTAGCGGGAGGGACGCCTACGAGCAGTACTTC. The V call is TRBV28, the J call TRBJ2-7, with TRBD2 matching over 12 bases. V gave up 3 bases and J gave up 2 bases; unmatched junction bases: 5. CDR3 size: 16 residues. Looked up from germline, CDR1 is MDHEN and CDR2 is SYDVKM.

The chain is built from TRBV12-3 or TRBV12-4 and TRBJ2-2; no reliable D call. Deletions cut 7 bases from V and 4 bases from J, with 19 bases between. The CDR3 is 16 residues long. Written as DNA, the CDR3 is TGTGCCAGCACCAACGACAAGCACCCGGGCACCGGGGAGCTGTTTTTT. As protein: CASTNDKHPGTGELFF.

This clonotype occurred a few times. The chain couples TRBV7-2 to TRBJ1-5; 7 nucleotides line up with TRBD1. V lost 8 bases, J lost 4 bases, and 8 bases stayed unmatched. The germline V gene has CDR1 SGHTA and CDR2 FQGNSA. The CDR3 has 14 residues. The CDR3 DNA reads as TGTGCCAGCGCGACAGGGTATTATAATCAGCCCCAGCATTTT. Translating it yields CASATGYYNQPQHF.

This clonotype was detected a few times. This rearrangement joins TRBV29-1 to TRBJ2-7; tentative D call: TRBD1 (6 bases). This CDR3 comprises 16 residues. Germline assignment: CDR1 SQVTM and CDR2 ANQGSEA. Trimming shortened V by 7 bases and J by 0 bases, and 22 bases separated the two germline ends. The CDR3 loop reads CSGATGTSRSSYEQYF. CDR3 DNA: TGCAGCGGAGCTACCGGGACATCAAGAAGCTCCTACGAGCAGTACTTC.

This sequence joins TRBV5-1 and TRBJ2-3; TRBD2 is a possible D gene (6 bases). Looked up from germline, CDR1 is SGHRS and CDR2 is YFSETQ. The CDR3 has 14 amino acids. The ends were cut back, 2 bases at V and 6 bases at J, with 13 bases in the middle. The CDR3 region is CASSLGASDDTQYF. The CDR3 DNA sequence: TGCGCCAGCAGCTTAGGGGCTAGCGATGATACGCAGTATTTT.

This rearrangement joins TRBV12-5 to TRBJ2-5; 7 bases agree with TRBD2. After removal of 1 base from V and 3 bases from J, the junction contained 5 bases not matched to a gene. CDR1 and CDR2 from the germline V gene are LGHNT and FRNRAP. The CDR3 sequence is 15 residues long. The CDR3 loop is CASGLGTGTKETQYF. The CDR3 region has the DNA TGTGCTAGTGGTTTGGGCACCGGGACTAAAGAGACCCAGTACTTC.

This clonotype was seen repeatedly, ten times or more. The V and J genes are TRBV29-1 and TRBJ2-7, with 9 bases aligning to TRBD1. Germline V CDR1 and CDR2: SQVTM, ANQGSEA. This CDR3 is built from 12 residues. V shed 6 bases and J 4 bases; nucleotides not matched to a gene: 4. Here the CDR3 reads CSVDRGPYEQYF. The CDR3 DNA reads TGCAGCGTGGACAGGGGCCCTTACGAGCAGTACTTC.

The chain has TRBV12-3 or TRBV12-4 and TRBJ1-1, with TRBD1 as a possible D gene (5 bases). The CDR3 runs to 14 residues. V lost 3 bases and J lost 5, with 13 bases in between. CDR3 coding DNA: TGTGCCAGCAGTTTTTTCCAGGGTGGGACTGAAGCTTTCTTT. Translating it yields CASSFFQGGTEAFF.

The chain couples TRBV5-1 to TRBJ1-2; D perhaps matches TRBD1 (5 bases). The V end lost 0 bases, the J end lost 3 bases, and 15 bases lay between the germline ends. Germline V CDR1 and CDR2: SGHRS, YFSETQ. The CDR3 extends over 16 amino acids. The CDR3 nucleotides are TGCGCCAGCAGCTTGGACCGGACAAAAAGGCACTATGGCTACACCTTC. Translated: CASSLDRTKRHYGYTF.

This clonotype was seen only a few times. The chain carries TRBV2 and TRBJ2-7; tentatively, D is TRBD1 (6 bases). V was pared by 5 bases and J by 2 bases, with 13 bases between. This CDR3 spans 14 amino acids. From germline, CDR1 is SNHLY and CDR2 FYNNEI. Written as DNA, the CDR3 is TGTGCCAGCAGTTTACAGGGTGTTCCCTACGAGCAGTACTTC. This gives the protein CASSLQGVPYEQYF. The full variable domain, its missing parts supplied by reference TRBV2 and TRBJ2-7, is EPEVTQTPSHQVTQMGQEVILRCVPISNHLYFYWYRQILGQKVEFLVSFYNNEISEKSEIFDDQFSVERPDGSNFTLKIRSTKLEDSAMYFCASSLQGVPYEQYFGPGTRLTVT.